The source of this T cell receptor beta chain is a study of blood T cells in healthy people across ages. This CDR3 region has 12 residues. Germline V gene data show CDR1 as SQVTM and CDR2 as ANQGSEA. V lost 0 bases to trimming and J lost 5 bases, with 7 bases between them. Then a second PCR, running roughly 7 to 11 cycles, was carried out with a sample-barcoded 5' primer and a J-beta primer mix. MiXCR, applied by TCRdb to the 5' RACE reads, yields one record per CDR3 protein. Found here are about 580,000 distinct CDR3 sequences, 47% of them singletons; the top ten hold 20% to 25%. The TCR comes from a man older than 75 in good health. The material sequenced was blood. The chain couples TRBV29-1 to TRBJ2-5; D uncertain. This CDR3 is CSVEESDETQYF. CDR3 sequence (DNA): TGCAGCGTTGAAGAGAGTGATGAGACCCAGTACTTC.